The subject of this entry is one T cell receptor (beta chain). What it recognizes is unknown. CDR1 and CDR2 from the germline V gene are WSHSY and SAAADI. The V and J ends lost 7 bases and 5 bases respectively, with 15 bases between them. This CDR3 contains 14 residues. No infections or other immune events were documented during collection. This sample was included in a study of identifying expanded T cells in peripheral blood. Study-wide findings and caveats: Clone count variance between roughly 2-week samples rose with total template count. Roughly 1.2 clones differed between technical replicates, versus about 15 and 19 over time.

The repertoire was sequenced with immunoSEQ multiplex PCR; TCRdb's copy has only in-frame clones and lacks some. In the table there are approximately 50,000 clones, about 80% of which are singletons. Sequencing was done on a sample of blood. The sequence derives from a person aged 18 to 70 in good health. The chain links TRBV10-2 to TRBJ2-1; D is perhaps TRBD2 (5 bases). The DNA of the CDR3 is TGCGCCAGCACCCAGGACTGGGGAAACAATGAGCAGTTCTTC. Translated: CASTQDWGNNEQFF.